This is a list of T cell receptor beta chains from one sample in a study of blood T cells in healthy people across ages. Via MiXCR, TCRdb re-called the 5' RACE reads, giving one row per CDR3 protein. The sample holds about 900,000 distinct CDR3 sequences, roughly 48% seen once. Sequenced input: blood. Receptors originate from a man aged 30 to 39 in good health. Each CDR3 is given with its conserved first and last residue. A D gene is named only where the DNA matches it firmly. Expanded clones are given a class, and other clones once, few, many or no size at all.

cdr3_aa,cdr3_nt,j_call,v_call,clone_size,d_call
CAGSQDYAALGNTIYF,TGCGCCGGCAGCCAAGATTATGCGGCTTTAGGAAACACCATATATTTT,TRBJ1-3,TRBV4-3,NA,NA
CASGGTTTGELFF,TGTGCCAGCGGGGGGACTACCACCGGGGAGCTGTTTTTT,TRBJ2-2,TRBV2,NA,TRBD2
CASSQYRESSYEQYF,TGTGCCAGCAGTCAATACAGGGAGTCCTCCTACGAGCAGTACTTC,TRBJ2-7,TRBV27,once,NA
CSVEESYEQYF,TGCAGCGTTGAAGAGAGCTACGAGCAGTACTTC,TRBJ2-7,TRBV29-1,many,NA
CAISVVGISYNEQFF,TGTGCCATCAGTGTAGTCGGTATCTCCTACAATGAGCAGTTCTTC,TRBJ2-1,TRBV10-3,NA,NA
CSAPGQAAYNEQFF,TGCAGTGCACCGGGACAGGCGGCCTACAATGAGCAGTTCTTC,TRBJ2-1,TRBV20-1,many,TRBD1
CANSLKGTQYF,TGTGCCAACAGTCTTAAGGGTACGCAGTATTTT,TRBJ2-3,TRBV7-2,NA,NA
CASSLETGGNEQYF,TGTGCCAGCAGCTTAGAGACAGGGGGCAACGAGCAGTACTTC,TRBJ2-7,TRBV7-9,NA,TRBD1
CASSPPPSEQFF,TGTGCCAGCAGTCCCCCTCCCAGCGAGCAGTTCTTC,TRBJ2-1,TRBV12-3/TRBV12-4,NA,NA
CASSEQGPRASGQFF,TGTGCCAGCAGTGAACAGGGCCCTCGGGCCTCGGGGCAGTTCTTC,TRBJ2-1,TRBV2,NA,NA
CASSLVAGVGEKLFF,TGTGCCAGCAGCTTAGTGGCCGGTGTGGGAGAAAAACTGTTTTTT,TRBJ1-4,TRBV7-2,few,NA
CASSIELAGATDTQYF,TGTGCCAGCAGCATAGAGCTAGCGGGGGCCACAGATACGCAGTATTTT,TRBJ2-3,TRBV7-8,NA,TRBD2
CASSEAHDLWKTQYF,TGTGCCAGCAGTGAAGCGCATGACCTCTGGAAGACCCAGTACTTC,TRBJ2-5,TRBV2,NA,NA
CASRLGPGYGYTF,TGTGCCAGCAGGTTAGGGCCTGGATATGGCTACACCTTC,TRBJ1-2,TRBV12-3/TRBV12-4,few,NA
CASSPSGGAWNEQFF,TGTGCCAGCAGCCCTAGCGGGGGGGCTTGGAATGAGCAGTTCTTC,TRBJ2-1,TRBV28,few,TRBD2
CASSQDFPGLAGGTTDTQYF,TGTGCCAGCAGCCAAGATTTCCCCGGACTAGCGGGGGGGACCACAGATACGCAGTATTTT,TRBJ2-3,TRBV3-1,NA,TRBD2
CAWRPDREGYGYTF,TGTGCCTGGAGGCCGGACAGGGAGGGCTATGGCTACACCTTC,TRBJ1-2,TRBV30,once,TRBD1
CASSFPDRESYGYTF,TGTGCCAGCAGCTTCCCCGACAGGGAGAGCTATGGCTACACCTTC,TRBJ1-2,TRBV5-6,few,TRBD1
CASSEDGTSGTDTQYF,TGTGCCAGCAGTGAGGACGGGACTAGCGGCACAGATACGCAGTATTTT,TRBJ2-3,TRBV6-4,few,TRBD2
CASSQGWGEGQPQHF,TGCGCCAGCAGCCAAGGATGGGGGGAGGGTCAGCCCCAGCATTTT,TRBJ1-5,TRBV4-3,NA,NA
CASPQTGTGGPDTQYF,TGTGCCAGCCCCCAAACCGGGACAGGGGGCCCAGATACGCAGTATTTT,TRBJ2-3,TRBV18,NA,TRBD1
CASSADGNSGANVLTF,TGTGCCAGCAGCGCCGACGGTAACTCTGGGGCCAACGTCCTGACTTTC,TRBJ2-6,TRBV2,NA,NA
CASSFRLAGSSYEQYF,TGTGCCAGCAGTTTTCGACTGGCGGGGAGCTCCTACGAGCAGTACTTC,TRBJ2-7,TRBV12-3/TRBV12-4,NA,NA
CASSEGQSEAFF,TGCGCCAGCAGCGAAGGACAGAGTGAAGCTTTCTTT,TRBJ1-1,TRBV5-1,few,NA
CASSGPGDTQYF,TGTGCCAGCAGTGGCCCAGGAGATACGCAGTATTTT,TRBJ2-3,TRBV28,NA,NA
CASSEWDSNQPQHF,TGTGCCAGCAGCGAGTGGGACAGCAATCAGCCCCAGCATTTT,TRBJ1-5,TRBV9,few,NA
CASSVAGASGGGQETQYF,TGTGCCAGCAGCGTAGCTGGGGCTAGCGGGGGGGGTCAAGAGACCCAGTACTTC,TRBJ2-5,TRBV9,few,TRBD2
CASSKAGQGAYEQYF,TGTGCCAGCAGCAAAGCAGGACAGGGGGCCTACGAGCAGTACTTC,TRBJ2-7,TRBV21-1,NA,NA
CSASTSGGAWTQYF,TGCAGTGCTAGCACTAGCGGGGGGGCATGGACGCAGTATTTT,TRBJ2-3,TRBV20-1,NA,TRBD2
CASSFLLLAGRQETQYF,TGCGCCAGCAGCTTTCTTTTACTAGCGGGCCGCCAAGAGACCCAGTACTTC,TRBJ2-5,TRBV5-1,NA,TRBD2
CASSLTGAGAHEQYF,TGTGCCAGCAGTTTAACAGGGGCAGGGGCCCACGAGCAGTACTTC,TRBJ2-7,TRBV28,NA,TRBD1
CASSSTTGANTGELFF,TGTGCCAGCAGTTCTACGACGGGCGCGAACACCGGGGAGCTGTTTTTT,TRBJ2-2,TRBV2,once,NA
CSATGLAGEETQYF,TGCAGTGCTACGGGACTAGCGGGGGAAGAGACCCAGTACTTC,TRBJ2-5,TRBV20-1,NA,TRBD2
CSAIFIGTHNEQFF,TGCAGTGCTATATTTATCGGGACTCACAATGAGCAGTTCTTC,TRBJ2-1,TRBV20-1,NA,NA
CASSTKDSPSTDTQYF,TGTGCCAGCAGTACAAAGGACAGCCCTAGCACAGATACGCAGTATTTT,TRBJ2-3,TRBV27,few,NA
CSVLRQGTYEQYF,TGCAGCGTACTCCGGCAGGGAACCTACGAGCAGTACTTC,TRBJ2-7,TRBV29-1,NA,NA
CASSRYEAGSEKLFF,TGTGCCAGCAGCCGATATGAAGCAGGCAGCGAAAAACTGTTTTTT,TRBJ1-4,TRBV12-3/TRBV12-4,NA,NA
CASSPDRVLQPQHF,TGTGCCAGCAGCCCAGACAGGGTACTTCAGCCCCAGCATTTT,TRBJ1-5,TRBV12-3/TRBV12-4,few,TRBD1
CASSFQGFPHEQYF,TGTGCCAGCAGTTTTCAGGGCTTTCCCCACGAGCAGTACTTC,TRBJ2-7,TRBV27,NA,NA
CASSFGVRNEQFF,TGTGCCAGCAGTTTTGGGGTGAGGAATGAGCAGTTCTTC,TRBJ2-1,TRBV27,few,NA
CASSRDYYNEQFF,TGTGCCAGCAGTAGGGACTACTACAATGAGCAGTTCTTC,TRBJ2-1,TRBV25-1,many,TRBD2
CASSLGDRVAGNTIYF,TGTGCCAGCAGTTTGGGGGACAGGGTAGCTGGAAACACCATATATTTT,TRBJ1-3,TRBV12-3/TRBV12-4,once,TRBD1
CASSHTNGPVTYEQYF,TGCGCCAGCAGCCACACGAACGGACCGGTAACCTACGAGCAGTACTTC,TRBJ2-7,TRBV4-1,NA,NA
CANSYRGKLFF,TGTGCCAACAGCTACCGGGGAAAACTGTTTTTT,TRBJ1-4,TRBV5-6,NA,NA
CASSQEKASSCNEQFF,TGTGCCAGCAGCCAAGAAAAGGCGAGCTCCTGCAATGAGCAGTTCTTC,TRBJ2-1,TRBV4-2,NA,NA
CASSTKQGRTEAFF,TGTGCCAGCAGCACCAAACAGGGGAGAACTGAAGCTTTCTTT,TRBJ1-1,TRBV3-1,NA,TRBD1
CATSVGGSYNEQFF,TGCGCCACCTCAGTGGGGGGTTCCTACAATGAGCAGTTCTTC,TRBJ2-1,TRBV5-1,NA,NA
CASSLDLSGVRQETQYF,TGTGCCAGCAGCTTAGATCTCTCAGGAGTCCGCCAAGAGACCCAGTACTTC,TRBJ2-5,TRBV11-3,once,NA
CASSSGSLSEQFF,TGTGCCAGCAGCTCTGGGTCCCTCAGTGAGCAGTTCTTC,TRBJ2-1,TRBV5-4,NA,NA